Listed here are 21 T cell receptor beta chains from one sample, sequenced in a study of CD8 T cells in ankylosing spondylitis. A single record per CDR3 protein comes from TCRdb applying MiXCR to the 5' RACE reads. This table holds about 240,000 distinct CDR3 sequences, around 7.8% found once. Sequencing was performed on blood, either unsorted or a sorted T cell fraction (not recorded which). These receptors were taken from a male donor with ankylosing spondylitis or in good health (not recorded which).

This clonotype was recorded many times. The J gene is TRBJ2-2, the V gene TRBV12-3 or TRBV12-4; 8 positions match TRBD2. V lost 3 bases and J lost 3; bases outside the gene matches: 9. CDR3 length: 17 residues. The CDR3 bases are TGTGCCAGCAGTTTGTTAGGTGCGGGGGGTTACACCGGGGAGCTGTTTTTT. Its translation: CASSLLGAGGYTGELFF.

This clonotype was observed many times. The rearrangement links TRBV29-1 to TRBJ1-2; D is ambiguous. The V gene lost 4 bases and the J gene lost 8 bases, with 17 bases spanning the gap. The CDR3 extends over 13 amino acids. Germline V gene lookup returns CDR1 SQVTM and CDR2 ANQGSEA. DNA for the CDR3: TGCAGCGTTGTCGGGTCCCCCCGAGAGGGCTACACCTTC. This sequence encodes CSVVGSPREGYTF.

The chain employs TRBV30 and TRBJ2-1; D might be TRBD1 or TRBD2, each matching 5 bases. The length of the CDR3 is 14 residues. Trimming left V 0 bases short and J 4 bases short, with 10 bases between. Germline loops: CDR1 GTSNPN, CDR2 SVGIG (reference sequence). CDR3 DNA: TGTGCCTGGAGTGTACAGGCGGGTTACAATGAGCAGTTCTTC. It is translated as CAWSVQAGYNEQFF.

At least ten counts were recorded for this clonotype. V and J are TRBV7-9 and TRBJ2-1; D gene unclear. Germline V lookup: CDR1 SEHNR, CDR2 FQNEAQ (reference sequence). The CDR3 consists of 15 residues. Trimming took 0 bases from V and 9 from J, leaving 15 bases between them. The CDR3 DNA is TGTGCCAGCAGCTTAGCCCCCATAGGGAACCTTGAGCAGTTCTTC. Translation gives CASSLAPIGNLEQFF.

This clonotype has just a few counts. The chain joins TRBV5-1 to TRBJ2-2, with D possibly matching TRBD2 (6 bases). This CDR3 is 17 amino acids long. Looked up from germline, CDR1 is SGHRS and CDR2 is YFSETQ. Trimming stripped 2 bases from V and 5 bases from J, with 19 bases between. The CDR3 loop is CASSFAPSAGRTGELFF. CDR3 in DNA: TGCGCCAGCAGCTTCGCCCCATCGGCGGGACGGACCGGGGAGCTGTTTTTT.

In this sample, this clonotype turned up many times. The V gene is TRBV5-6, the J gene TRBJ1-2; no clear D gene. Trimming took 4 bases from V and 8 from J, leaving 21 bases between them. This CDR3 region has 15 residues. CDR1 is SGHDT, CDR2 YYEEEE, per germline. The CDR3 sequence: CASSISPGNDGGYTF. Written as DNA, the CDR3 is TGTGCCAGCAGCATCTCGCCGGGGAACGATGGGGGCTACACCTTC.

The V call is TRBV12-3 or TRBV12-4, the J call TRBJ1-2; 8 nucleotides match TRBD1. Germline trimming cut 5 bases from V and 4 bases from J; bases unmatched to any gene: 6. This CDR3 has 14 amino acids. The CDR3, as DNA: TGTGCCAGCAGTCTAGGGACAGGCCCCTATGGCTACACCTTC. As protein: CASSLGTGPYGYTF.

This clonotype occurred many times. The rearrangement joins TRBV10-3 to TRBJ1-1; the D gene is possibly TRBD1 (5 bases). The ends were cut back, 6 bases at V and 1 base at J, with 12 bases in the middle. The CDR3 length is 14 residues. Germline CDR1 ENHRY, CDR2 SYGVKD. CDR3 sequence: CAISEDTGNTEAFF. In nucleotides, the CDR3 is TGTGCCATCAGCGAGGACACCGGGAACACTGAAGCTTTCTTT.

This clonotype showed up just a few times. The rearrangement joins TRBV6-6 to TRBJ2-7; 8 bases line up with TRBD1. V lost 2 bases and J lost 3; bases outside the gene matches: 3. The V gene's germline CDR1 is MNHNY and CDR2 SVGAGI (reference sequence). This CDR3 comprises 14 residues. The CDR3 loop is CASSYGGQGYEQYF. In nucleotides, the CDR3 is TGTGCCAGCAGTTACGGAGGACAGGGCTACGAGCAGTACTTC.

The table lists this clonotype with many counts. This sequence joins TRBV12-3 or TRBV12-4 and TRBJ2-2; D uncertain. Deletions cut 3 bases from V and 4 bases from J, with 9 bases between. CDR3 length: 14 amino acids. CDR3: CASSLSGVTGELFF. In DNA, the CDR3 is TGTGCCAGCAGTTTGAGTGGCGTCACCGGGGAGCTGTTTTTT.

This clonotype was counted ten times or more. The rearrangement uses TRBV12-3 or TRBV12-4 and TRBJ2-7; D remains unclear. This CDR3 is 12 amino acids long. Trimming took off 5 bases at V and 3 bases at J, with 8 bases between the two ends. The CDR3 sequence is CASSLEIYEQYF. The CDR3 coding sequence is TGTGCCAGCAGTCTAGAGATCTACGAGCAGTACTTC.

CDR3 in amino acids: CASSQEVGSEAFF. The CDR3 region has the DNA TGCGCCAGCAGCCAAGAGGTGGGGTCTGAAGCTTTCTTT. V gene TRBV4-3 combines with J gene TRBJ1-1; D not resolved. Germline CDR1 reads LGHNA; CDR2 reads YSLEER. The CDR3 is 13 amino acids. V was pared by 0 bases and J by 6 bases, with 8 bases between.

In this sample, this clonotype turned up many times. V gene TRBV20-1 combines with J gene TRBJ2-7; 8 bases line up with TRBD1. The CDR3 is 14 residues long. V dropped 6 bases and J dropped 2; count of bases not matched to a gene: 9. Germline-derived CDR1 and CDR2 are DFQATT and SNEGSKA (reference sequence). CDR3 amino acids: CSARQQGATYEQYF. In DNA form, the CDR3 reads TGCAGTGCCAGACAGCAGGGGGCTACCTACGAGCAGTACTTC.

This clonotype showed up many times. The chain joins TRBV15 to TRBJ2-3; 7 bases align to TRBD1. The length of the CDR3 is 16 residues. CDR1 LNHNV and CDR2 YYDKDF come from the germline V gene (reference sequence). Germline trimming cut 0 bases from V and 5 bases from J; bases unmatched to any gene: 8. CDR3 DNA: TGTGCCACCAGCAGAGAGCCCACTAGACAGGGAGATACGCAGTATTTT. Amino acid sequence: CATSREPTRQGDTQYF.

In this sample, this clonotype turned up a few times. J is TRBJ2-2 and V is TRBV30, with D unresolved. Trimming shortened V by 3 bases and J by 1 base, and 9 bases separated the two germline ends. The V gene's germline CDR1 is GTSNPN and CDR2 SVGIG (reference sequence). The CDR3 consists of 14 residues. The CDR3 loop is CAWSGPKNTGELFF. For the CDR3, the DNA is TGTGCCTGGAGCGGACCCAAGAACACCGGGGAGCTGTTTTTT.

Notes on this clonotype: A much more abundant neighbour one base away suggests this may be a read error. The genes are TRBV7-3 and TRBJ1-1, with 8 bases identical to TRBD1. CDR1 is SGHTA and CDR2 is FQGTGA in the germline V gene. The CDR3 extends over 14 amino acids. CDR3 loop: CASRLDREKGETFF. For the CDR3, the DNA is TGTGCCAGCAGACTGGACAGGGAGAAAGGTGAAACTTTCTTT.

This clonotype was detected only a few times. This chain uses TRBV4-3 with TRBJ2-5; 8 bases map to TRBD2. V lost 3 bases to trimming and J lost 3 bases; unmatched junction nucleotides: 9. Germline CDR1 reads LGHNA; CDR2 reads YSLEER. This CDR3 is 16 amino acids long. CDR3 residues: CASSHSIAGLEETQYF. The CDR3 DNA is TGCGCCAGCAGCCACAGTATAGCGGGGCTTGAAGAGACCCAGTACTTC.

This clonotype has more than one count but fewer than ten. The chain uses TRBV18 and TRBJ2-3; D possibly corresponds to TRBD2 (5 bases). The CDR3 has 20 amino acids. V shed 6 bases and J shed 2 bases, with 30 bases lying between them. CDR1 is KGHSH, CDR2 LQKENI, per germline. CDR3: CASSTLGKRTPKLSTDTQYF. The CDR3 DNA follows: TGTGCCAGCTCCACGTTGGGGAAACGGACTCCAAAGTTATCCACAGATACGCAGTATTTT.

This clonotype was detected ten times or more. This sequence joins TRBV12-3 or TRBV12-4 and TRBJ1-2; D is undetermined. The CDR3 contains 13 residues. V was shortened by 3 bases and J by 5 bases, with 10 bases between the two germline ends. The CDR3 protein is CASSLAGAYGYTF. The CDR3 DNA reads as TGTGCCAGCAGTTTGGCAGGCGCTTATGGCTACACCTTC.

This clonotype has a count of ten or more. V gene TRBV5-6 combines with J gene TRBJ1-1; TRBD1 might be the D (6 bases). V lost 0 bases, J lost 4 bases, and 13 bases lay in between. Germline V gives CDR1 SGHDT, CDR2 YYEEEE. The CDR3 spans 15 residues. The CDR3 reads CASSLDTGRATEAFF. CDR3 bases: TGTGCCAGCAGCTTGGATACAGGGAGGGCCACTGAAGCTTTCTTT.

This clonotype was counted ten times or more. The rearrangement uses TRBV5-1 and TRBJ2-3; 8 bases line up with TRBD2. The J segment lost 2 bases and the V segment lost 4 bases, leaving 12 bases of the junction unmatched. The length of the CDR3 is 17 residues. Germline CDR1 is SGHRS and CDR2 is YFSETQ. The CDR3 sequence: CASSPSGSGVPTDTQYF. The CDR3 nucleotides are TGCGCCAGCAGCCCCTCGGGTAGCGGGGTTCCCACAGATACGCAGTATTTT.